Listed here are 24 T cell receptor beta chains from one sample, sequenced in a study of brain T cells in children with intractable seizures. Data came from immunoSEQ multiplex PCR; TCRdb stores just in-frame clones and leaves some out. The sample includes about 340,000 clones, more than 85% of them seen just once. Time point: blood from clinic visit 5 months post-surgery; TSC patient then seizure free. Sample: peripheral blood, taken roughly 5 months after surgery. All receptors derive from a boy in the first two years of life with tuberous sclerosis and intractable seizures.

The chain uses TRBV12-5 and TRBJ2-3; TRBD2 matches at 13 bases. V was clipped by 3 bases and J by 14 bases; unmatched bases: 11. The CDR3 covers 15 residues. Germline CDR1 and CDR2: LGHNT and FRNRAP. The CDR3 spells CASGFRATSGREGYF. In nucleotides, the CDR3 is TGTGCTAGTGGTTTCCGAGCTACTAGCGGGAGGGAAGGGTATTTT.

The CDR3, as DNA: TGTGCCAGCAGCTTCTCCGGGAGTGGGATATTCAATGAGCAGTTCTTC. Its translation is CASSFSGSGIFNEQFF. The rearrangement links TRBV11-2 to TRBJ2-1; a weak D match, TRBD2 (6 bases). The ends were cut back, 3 bases at V and 6 bases at J, with 18 bases in the middle. The CDR3 runs 16 residues. The germline V gene encodes CDR1 SGHAT and CDR2 FQNNGV.

The CDR3 loop is CASSNPGLTYEQYF. The CDR3 DNA is TGTGCCAGCAGCAATCCGGGACTCACCTACGAGCAGTACTTC. The chain recombines TRBV6-6 with TRBJ2-7; D possibly corresponds to TRBD2 (6 bases). The V gene's germline CDR1 is MNHNY and CDR2 SVGAGI (reference sequence). V was clipped by 6 bases and J by 2 bases, with 14 bases between them. This CDR3 contains 14 residues.

V usage is TRBV7-9 and J usage is TRBJ1-1; no definite D call. Germline CDR1 SEHNR, CDR2 FQNEAQ (reference sequence). The V end was cut by 5 bases, the J end by 1 base, with 11 bases between. This CDR3 comprises 14 residues. CDR3 sequence (DNA): TGTGCCAGCAGCCCCCCCGACGGGAACACTGAAGCTTTCTTT. Translated: CASSPPDGNTEAFF.

V usage is TRBV5-1 and J usage is TRBJ1-1; possible D gene TRBD1, 5 bases. The CDR3 spans 16 residues. V dropped 0 bases and J dropped 5 bases, with 17 bases sitting between them. The germline gives CDR1 SGHRS, CDR2 YFSETQ. The CDR3 DNA is TGCGCCAGCAGCTTGGTTAGGCAGGGAAGTCGTACTGAAGCTTTCTTT. It yields the protein CASSLVRQGSRTEAFF.

The V gene is TRBV2, the J gene TRBJ1-2; D not certain. V lost 11 bases and J lost 4, with 17 bases in between. This CDR3 region has 13 residues. The germline gives CDR1 SNHLY, CDR2 FYNNEI. DNA of the CDR3: TGTGCCGACTCGACGACGGGCACCTATGGCTACACCTTC. Amino acid sequence: CADSTTGTYGYTF.

The chain carries TRBV30 and TRBJ2-2; the D gene is possibly TRBD1 (8 bases). Trimming cost V 5 bases and J 3 bases, with 13 bases left between them. CDR3 length equals 14 residues. Germline V gene lookup returns CDR1 GTSNPN and CDR2 SVGIG (reference sequence). The CDR3 DNA is TGTGCCTGGTTACAGGGGGGGGACACCGGGGAGCTGTTTTTT. Translated, it gives CAWLQGGDTGELFF.

The genes are TRBV2 and TRBJ1-3; D is perhaps TRBD1 (5 bases). V was pared by 8 bases and J by 0 bases, with 14 bases between. The CDR3 is made up of 15 amino acids. CDR1 is SNHLY and CDR2 is FYNNEI in the germline V gene. Here the CDR3 reads CASGGDSFSGNTIYF. CDR3 nucleotides: TGTGCCAGCGGCGGCGACAGCTTCTCTGGAAACACCATATATTTT.

The V gene is TRBV3-1 (or the pseudogene TRBV3-2), the J gene TRBJ1-2; the match to TRBD1 covers 7 bases. This CDR3 is built from 12 residues. From germline, CDR1 is LGHDT and CDR2 YNNKEL (reference sequence). With 5 bases clipped from V and 6 bases from J, the junction kept 3 bases outside the gene matches. CDR3 sequence (DNA): TGTGCCAGCAGCGCGACAGGGAATGGCTACACCTTC. Translation: CASSATGNGYTF.

A single count supports this clone. The chain carries TRBV5-1 and TRBJ1-3; tentative D call: TRBD1 (5 bases). V was shortened by 4 bases and J by 2 bases, with 16 bases between the two germline ends. Germline V lookup: CDR1 SGHRS, CDR2 YFSETQ. The length of the CDR3 is 16 residues. In nucleotides, the CDR3 is TGCGCCAGCAGCCCGGAAGCAGGGAGGGCTGGAAACACCATATATTTT. It yields the protein CASSPEAGRAGNTIYF.

The chain combines TRBV9 with TRBJ2-6; D uncertain. Deletions cut 0 bases from V and 0 bases from J, with 7 bases between. The germline gives CDR1 SGDLS, CDR2 YYNGEE. The CDR3 sequence is 16 residues long. In DNA, the CDR3 is TGTGCCAGCAGCGTAGTGGCAGGCTCTGGGGCCAACGTCCTGACTTTC. Residues: CASSVVAGSGANVLTF.

The V and J genes are TRBV15 and TRBJ2-4; D is perhaps TRBD1 or TRBD2 (5 bases each). Germline CDR1 is LNHNV and CDR2 is YYDKDF (reference sequence). Trimming stripped 0 bases from V and 2 bases from J, with 8 bases between. CDR3 length: 15 amino acids. CDR3 sequence reads: CATSRDGGTKNIQYF. In DNA form, the CDR3 reads TGTGCCACCAGCAGAGATGGGGGTACCAAAAACATTCAGTACTTC.

The chain combines TRBV3-1 (or the pseudogene TRBV3-2) with TRBJ1-1; no clear D. Germline assignment: CDR1 LGHDT and CDR2 YNNKEL (reference sequence). The V gene lost 0 bases and the J gene lost 0 bases, with 5 bases spanning the gap. CDR3 length equals 14 residues. The CDR3 here is CASSQDSLNTEAFF. The CDR3 bases are TGTGCCAGCAGCCAAGACAGTTTGAACACTGAAGCTTTCTTT.

This sequence joins TRBV6-5 and TRBJ1-4; D remains ambiguous. V was trimmed by 5 bases and J by 11 bases, leaving 15 bases between them. The CDR3 consists of 13 residues. Germline loops: CDR1 MNHEY, CDR2 SVGAGI. CDR3 sequence (DNA): TGTGCCAGCAGTCTACGGGGTAAGGAGAAACTGTTTTTT. It translates to CASSLRGKEKLFF.

The count of this clone is one. This chain connects TRBV11-3 to TRBJ2-1, with 11 bases matching TRBD1. The V and J ends lost 6 bases and 7 bases, in that order; junction bases with no gene match: 8. This CDR3 has 15 amino acids. Looked up from germline, CDR1 is SGHNT and CDR2 is YENEEA. CDR3 nucleotide sequence: TGTGCCAGCAGATCCGGGACAGGGGGTACTAATGAGCAGTTCTTC. This sequence encodes CASRSGTGGTNEQFF.

The genes are TRBV6-1 and TRBJ1-5; D is unresolved. Germline V gene sequence: CDR1 MNHNS, CDR2 SASEGT. V lost 1 base and J 7 bases, leaving 5 bases between the germline ends. There are 12 residues in the CDR3. The CDR3 DNA sequence: TGTGCCAGCAGTGAAGTTCCCCAGCCCCAGCATTTT. Protein sequence: CASSEVPQPQHF.

The chain couples TRBV2 to TRBJ2-5, with 11 bases lining up with TRBD1. V lost 6 bases, J lost 5 bases, and 8 bases stayed unmatched. The CDR3 has 15 residues. CDR1 is SNHLY and CDR2 is FYNNEI in the germline V gene. This CDR3 reads CASSEGQGVLETQYF. The CDR3 coding sequence is TGTGCCAGCAGCGAGGGACAGGGGGTATTGGAGACCCAGTACTTC.

V is TRBV3-1 (or the pseudogene TRBV3-2) and J is TRBJ1-4, with D possibly matching TRBD1 (5 bases). The V gene's germline CDR1 is LGHDT and CDR2 YNNKEL (reference sequence). V was clipped by 5 bases and J by 5 bases, with 12 bases between them. This CDR3 has 14 amino acids. The CDR3 DNA reads TGTGCCAGCAGCATCGGGAACAGGAATGAAAAACTGTTTTTT. It is translated as CASSIGNRNEKLFF.

The chain recombines TRBV6-1 with TRBJ2-4; 8 bases fit TRBD2. Germline CDR1 and CDR2: MNHNS and SASEGT. Unmatched junction bases numbered 5, after V lost 3 bases and J lost 4 bases. This CDR3 is built from 15 residues. CDR3 bases: TGTGCCAGCAGTGATCCCTCGGGGGGGAAAAACATTCAGTACTTC. Its translation is CASSDPSGGKNIQYF.

The chain couples TRBV7-9 to TRBJ1-1, with TRBD1 matching over 8 bases. The V gene end was trimmed by 5 bases and the J gene end by 7 bases; junction bases not matched to a gene: 9. Germline lookup yields CDR1 SEHNR and CDR2 FQNEAQ (reference sequence). This CDR3 region has 14 residues. CDR3 sequence: CASSMAGGKGEAFF. The CDR3 DNA reads as TGTGCCAGCAGCATGGCAGGGGGCAAAGGTGAAGCTTTCTTT.

The chain's CDR3 is CASSSTPGYGYTF. As DNA, the CDR3 is TGTGCCAGCAGCTCTACCCCAGGCTATGGCTACACCTTC. The chain carries TRBV11-3 and TRBJ1-2; D unresolved. Trimming stripped 4 bases from V and 4 bases from J, with 10 bases between. The CDR3 runs to 13 residues. Germline assignment: CDR1 SGHNT and CDR2 YENEEA. Supplemented by reference TRBV11-3 and TRBJ1-2, the full variable domain reads EAGVVQSPRYKIIEKKQPVAFWCNPISGHNTLYWYLQNLGQGPELLIRYENEEAVDDSQLPKDRFSAERLKGVDSTLKIQPAELGDSAVYLCASSSTPGYGYTFGSGTRLTVV.

The rearrangement joins TRBV2 to TRBJ2-1; possible D gene TRBD2, 5 bases. The CDR3 contains 14 residues. Per the germline V gene, CDR1 is SNHLY and CDR2 is FYNNEI. Trimming took 10 bases from V and 5 from J, leaving 18 bases between them. For the CDR3, the DNA is TGTGCCATCGACCGCGGGCAAATGAACAATGAGCAGTTCTTC. This translates into CAIDRGQMNNEQFF.

The rearrangement uses TRBV5-5 and TRBJ1-1; D uncertain. The CDR3 is 15 residues long. The V end lost 0 bases, the J end lost 1 base, and 10 bases lay between the germline ends. Germline values: CDR1 SGHKS, CDR2 YYEKEE (reference sequence). The CDR3 DNA reads TGTGCCAGCAGCTTGGCCCCGGGGAGGAACACTGAAGCTTTCTTT. Protein sequence: CASSLAPGRNTEAFF.

The chain combines TRBV6-4 with TRBJ1-6; D unresolved. The germline V gene encodes CDR1 MRHNA and CDR2 SNTAGT. The CDR3 covers 13 residues. The V end lost 2 bases, the J end lost 5 bases, and 4 bases lay between the germline ends. CDR3 residues: CASSDRDNSPLHF. For the CDR3, the DNA is TGTGCCAGCAGTGACAGGGATAATTCACCCCTCCACTTT.